The 22 T cell receptor beta chains listed next were all sequenced from one sample in a study of vaccination effects on CD4 cells after COVID-19. Some clones are missing from TCRdb's copy, which holds only in-frame ones; the method was immunoSEQ multiplex PCR. The profile covers 41,000 or so clones, with around 67% appearing a single time and approximately 25% taken by the ten largest. Expansion of antigen-specific CD4+ T cells with viral peptide pools was carried out by the ViraFEST assay before sequencing. Researchers isolated CD4+ T cells once ten to eleven days of culture had elapsed. Absence of prior SARS-CoV-2 infection characterized the vaccine recipients, who showed negative nucleocapsid antibodies. These receptors have no known antigen. The input for sequencing was CD4+ T cells from PBMCs cultured with HCoV-OC43 spike peptides, taken before COVID-19 vaccination. This sample's subset: HCoV-OC43 spike overlapping peptide pool stimulation. These TCRs come from a human donor who received a COVID-19 vaccine.

This clone was seen more than once but under ten times. The genes are TRBV28 and TRBJ1-2, with D perhaps TRBD1 (5 bases). V was shortened by 1 base and J by 6 bases, with 9 bases between the two germline ends. Germline CDR1 reads MDHEN; CDR2 reads SYDVKM. There are 13 residues in the CDR3. CDR3 sequence: CASSLSGRDGYTF. CDR3 bases: TGTGCCAGCAGTTTATCAGGGCGGGATGGCTACACCTTC.

This clone appeared a single time. The chain combines TRBV6-6 with TRBJ2-3, with 7 bases identical to TRBD1. The CDR3 loop spans 15 amino acids. Germline-derived CDR1 and CDR2 are MNHNY and SVGAGI (reference sequence). V shed 2 bases and J 4 bases; nucleotides not matched to a gene: 6. CDR3 sequence reads: CASSYPTGFPDTQYF. The CDR3, as DNA: TGTGCCAGCAGTTACCCGACAGGGTTCCCAGATACGCAGTATTTT.

This clone appeared a few times. The rearrangement links TRBV28 to TRBJ1-5; TRBD1 matches at 7 bases. CDR1 and CDR2 from the germline V gene are MDHEN and SYDVKM. V dropped 2 bases and J dropped 4; count of bases not matched to a gene: 8. This CDR3 comprises 16 residues. The CDR3 region is CASSLVGTAPNQPQHF. DNA of the CDR3: TGTGCCAGCAGTTTAGTTGGGACAGCCCCTAATCAGCCCCAGCATTTT.

The rearrangement uses TRBV6-5 and TRBJ1-1; D gene ambiguous. The CDR3 length is 14 residues. Germline CDR1 MNHEY, CDR2 SVGAGI. V lost 6 bases to trimming and J lost 4 bases, with 15 bases between them. The CDR3 DNA is TGTGCCAGCAGCCTACCTCCAGAGGCCACTGAAGCTTTCTTT. It translates to CASSLPPEATEAFF.

The V gene is TRBV5-1, the J gene TRBJ1-2; D is unresolved. CDR3 length: 15 amino acids. Germline CDR1 reads SGHRS; CDR2 reads YFSETQ. The V end lost 0 bases, the J end lost 0 bases, and 9 bases lay between the germline ends. Here the CDR3 reads CASSLVSSPNYGYTF. CDR3 coding DNA: TGCGCCAGCAGCTTGGTCAGCTCTCCTAACTATGGCTACACCTTC. Drawing the rest from reference TRBV5-1 and TRBJ1-2, the complete variable domain is KAGVTQTPRYLIKTRGQQVTLSCSPISGHRSVSWYQQTPGQGLQFLFEYFSETQRNKGNFPGRFSGRQFSNSRSEMNVSTLELGDSALYLCASSLVSSPNYGYTFGSGTRLTVV.

The rearrangement links TRBV20-1 to TRBJ1-2; D is possibly TRBD1 (5 bases). Trimming cost V 2 bases and J 6 bases, with 7 bases left between them. CDR3 length: 11 residues. Germline assignment: CDR1 DFQATT and CDR2 SNEGSKA (reference sequence). CDR3: CSARKGNGYTF. The CDR3 DNA reads TGCAGTGCTAGAAAGGGGAATGGCTACACCTTC.

This clone was seen only once. The chain joins TRBV5-4 to TRBJ1-1, with 9 positions matching TRBD1. Trimming cost V 2 bases and J 5 bases; bases outside gene matches: 7. The CDR3 spans 15 residues. CDR1 SGHNT and CDR2 YYREEE come from the germline V gene (reference sequence). CDR3 protein: CASSFDRGWKTEAFF. CDR3 bases: TGTGCCAGCAGCTTCGACAGGGGGTGGAAGACTGAAGCTTTCTTT.

The V gene is TRBV20-1, the J gene TRBJ2-1; D not resolved. This CDR3 is built from 11 residues. Deletions cut 3 bases from V and 12 bases from J, with 12 bases between. CDR1 and CDR2 from the germline V gene are DFQATT and SNEGSKA (reference sequence). The CDR3 DNA follows: TGCAGTGCTAGCCGTCCCGACGGGCAGTTCTTC. Its translation is CSASRPDGQFF.

This chain joins TRBV30 and TRBJ1-3, with a tentative D call TRBD1 (5 bases). Germline values: CDR1 GTSNPN, CDR2 SVGIG (reference sequence). The V and J ends lost 2 bases and 0 bases respectively, with 14 bases between them. The CDR3 loop spans 16 amino acids. In DNA form, the CDR3 reads TGTGCCTGGAGTTACCGGGGACCCAGCTCTGGAAACACCATATATTTT. Translated: CAWSYRGPSSGNTIYF.

This clone was detected once. The V and J genes are TRBV29-1 and TRBJ2-7; 9 positions agree with TRBD1. Germline lookup yields CDR1 SQVTM and CDR2 ANQGSEA. The CDR3 contains 13 residues. V lost 6 bases and J lost 4; bases outside the gene matches: 7. CDR3 coding DNA: TGCAGCGTGGGACAGGGAGAGGGTTACGAGCAGTACTTC. Translating gives CSVGQGEGYEQYF.

The chain uses TRBV2 and TRBJ1-1, with TRBD1 as a possible D gene (6 bases). Germline V gene data show CDR1 as SNHLY and CDR2 as FYNNEI. This CDR3 comprises 15 residues. V shed 5 bases and J shed 4 bases, with 17 bases lying between them. The CDR3 DNA sequence: TGTGCCAGCAGTCTGGACAGCAGAGGAGTCACTGAAGCTTTCTTT. This sequence encodes CASSLDSRGVTEAFF. Combining the CDR3 with reference TRBV2 and TRBJ1-1 gives the whole variable domain EPEVTQTPSHQVTQMGQEVILRCVPISNHLYFYWYRQILGQKVEFLVSFYNNEISEKSEIFDDQFSVERPDGSNFTLKIRSTKLEDSAMYFCASSLDSRGVTEAFFGQGTRLTVV.

CDR3 bases: TGTGCCACCAGTGATCCTGACAGGGCTTCTAGCACAGATACGCAGTATTTT. Translation: CATSDPDRASSTDTQYF. The rearrangement uses TRBV24-1 and TRBJ2-3, with TRBD1 matching over 7 bases. The J segment lost 0 bases and the V segment lost 3 bases, leaving 8 bases of the junction unmatched. Looked up from germline, CDR1 is KGHDR and CDR2 is SFDVKD. This CDR3 has 17 residues.

A few counts support this clone. The rearrangement joins TRBV5-4 to TRBJ1-1; no reliable D call. Between the trimmed V and J ends, which lost 1 base and 1 base, there was a span of 20 bases. Germline values: CDR1 SGHNT, CDR2 YYREEE (reference sequence). This CDR3 has 18 residues. The CDR3: CASSLSIRTYKGNTEAFF. CDR3 in DNA: TGTGCCAGCAGCTTGAGTATCCGGACTTACAAGGGGAACACTGAAGCTTTCTTT. Using reference TRBV5-4 and TRBJ1-1 for the parts outside the CDR3, the full variable domain is ETGVTQSPTHLIKTRGQQVTLRCSSQSGHNTVSWYQQALGQGPQFIFQYYREEENGRGNFPPRFSGLQFPNYSSELNVNALELDDSALYLCASSLSIRTYKGNTEAFFGQGTRLTVV.

This clone was observed a single time. The rearrangement uses TRBV6-5 and TRBJ1-1, with TRBD1 as a possible D gene (6 bases). The CDR3 consists of 12 residues. Germline assignment: CDR1 MNHEY and CDR2 SVGAGI. V dropped 5 bases and J dropped 11 bases, with 15 bases sitting between them. The CDR3 nucleotides are TGTGCCAGCAGTACACCTAGACAGGATGCTTTCTTT. Translation gives CASSTPRQDAFF.

The rearrangement joins TRBV7-9 to TRBJ1-3, with TRBD1 matching over 7 bases. V shed 4 bases, J shed 0 bases, and the junction held 6 bases outside the gene matches. Germline CDR1 reads SEHNR; CDR2 reads FQNEAQ (reference sequence). CDR3 length: 16 amino acids. The CDR3 region is CASSSGQSLSGNTIYF. CDR3 DNA: TGTGCCAGCAGCTCGGGACAGAGCCTCTCTGGAAACACCATATATTTT.

This chain links TRBV4-1 with TRBJ1-5, with D hard to call. Germline CDR1 MGHRA, CDR2 YSYEKL. This CDR3 has 13 residues. With 0 bases removed from V and 5 bases from J, the gap between germline ends came to 5 bases. Here the CDR3 DNA reads TGCGCCAGCAGCCAAGATCACGATCAGCCCCAGCATTTT. This gives the protein CASSQDHDQPQHF.

This chain joins TRBV15 and TRBJ2-5; D gene unclear. V lost 3 bases and J 2 bases, leaving 16 bases between the germline ends. The germline V gene encodes CDR1 LNHNV and CDR2 YYDKDF (reference sequence). There are 16 residues in the CDR3. The CDR3 DNA follows: TGTGCCACCAGCAGTTCCCCTGTGAGGCAGCAAGAGACCCAGTACTTC. Encoded protein: CATSSSPVRQQETQYF. The full variable domain, rest sourced from reference TRBV15 and TRBJ2-5, is DAMVIQNPRYQVTQFGKPVTLSCSQTLNHNVMYWYQQKSSQAPKLLFHYYDKDFNNEADTPDNFQSRRPNTSFCFLDIRSPGLGDTAMYLCATSSSPVRQQETQYFGPGTRLLVL.

The CDR3 region is CASSSAGTDGELFF. The CDR3 DNA sequence: TGTGCCAGCAGTTCTGCCGGGACGGACGGGGAGCTGTTTTTT. The J gene is TRBJ2-2, the V gene TRBV28; D tentatively reads TRBD1 or TRBD2 (5 bases each). The V gene's germline CDR1 is MDHEN and CDR2 SYDVKM. Trimming cost V 4 bases and J 7 bases, with 13 bases left between them. The CDR3 totals 14 residues.

The gene calls are TRBV18 and TRBJ1-1; 7 bases are a match to TRBD1. Germline loops: CDR1 KGHSH, CDR2 LQKENI. V was clipped by 3 bases and J by 1 base; unmatched bases: 2. The CDR3 totals 14 residues. The CDR3 protein is CASSPQGGNTEAFF. In DNA, the CDR3 is TGTGCCAGCTCACCGCAGGGGGGGAACACTGAAGCTTTCTTT.

The chain couples TRBV27 to TRBJ2-1; possible D gene TRBD2, 5 bases. The CDR3 totals 15 residues. Germline V CDR1 and CDR2: MNHEY, SMNVEV (reference sequence). V gave up 5 bases and J gave up 4 bases, with 15 bases separating them. The CDR3 here is CASSPLATKYNEQFF. The CDR3 DNA reads as TGTGCCAGCAGTCCCCTAGCTACCAAGTACAATGAGCAGTTCTTC.

The chain joins TRBV10-3 to TRBJ1-1, with TRBD1 matching 11 bases. In germline, CDR1 is ENHRY, CDR2 SYGVKD. This CDR3 comprises 15 residues. The trim removed 6 bases at V and 4 bases at J, leaving 7 bases unmatched. CDR3 in amino acids: CAIRAGQGASTEAFF. DNA for the CDR3: TGTGCCATCAGAGCAGGACAGGGGGCTAGCACTGAAGCTTTCTTT.

The rearrangement links TRBV12-3 or TRBV12-4 to TRBJ2-1; 11 bases map to TRBD2. CDR3 length equals 13 residues. With 8 bases clipped from V and 4 bases from J, the junction kept 1 base outside the gene matches. The CDR3 here is CASRLAGYNEQFF. CDR3 coding DNA: TGTGCCAGCCGACTAGCGGGATACAATGAGCAGTTCTTC.